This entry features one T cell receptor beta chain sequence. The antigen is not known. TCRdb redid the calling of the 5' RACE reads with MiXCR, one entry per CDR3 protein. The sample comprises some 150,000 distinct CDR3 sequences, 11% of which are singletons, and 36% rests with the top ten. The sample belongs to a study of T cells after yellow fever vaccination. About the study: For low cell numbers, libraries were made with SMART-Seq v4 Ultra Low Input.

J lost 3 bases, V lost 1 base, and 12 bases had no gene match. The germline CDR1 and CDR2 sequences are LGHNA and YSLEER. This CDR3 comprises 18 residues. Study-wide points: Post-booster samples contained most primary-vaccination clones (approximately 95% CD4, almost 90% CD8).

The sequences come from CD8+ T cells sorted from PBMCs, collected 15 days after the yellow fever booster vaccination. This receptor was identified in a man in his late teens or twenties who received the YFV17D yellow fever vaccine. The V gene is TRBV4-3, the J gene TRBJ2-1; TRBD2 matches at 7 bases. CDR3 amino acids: CASSQGFFGEGSYNEQFF. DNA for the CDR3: TGCGCCAGCAGCCAAGGTTTTTTTGGGGAGGGTAGCTACAATGAGCAGTTCTTC.